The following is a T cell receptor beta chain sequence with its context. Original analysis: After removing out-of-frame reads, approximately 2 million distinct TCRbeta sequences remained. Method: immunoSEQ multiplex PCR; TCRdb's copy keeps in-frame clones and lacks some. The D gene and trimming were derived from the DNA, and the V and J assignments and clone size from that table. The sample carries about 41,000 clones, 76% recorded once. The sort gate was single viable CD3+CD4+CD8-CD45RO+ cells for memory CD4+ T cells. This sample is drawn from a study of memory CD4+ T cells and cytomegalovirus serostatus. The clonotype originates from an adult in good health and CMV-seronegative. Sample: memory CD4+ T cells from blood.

CDR3 region: CASSFPSWEGQPQHF. The CDR3 nucleotides are TGTGCCAGCAGTTTTCCTAGCTGGGAAGGTCAGCCCCAGCATTTT. The rearrangement links TRBV28 to TRBJ1-5, with unresolved D. CDR3 length: 15 residues. V was cut by 3 bases and J by 6 bases, with 15 bases left in between. Germline V gene sequence: CDR1 MDHEN, CDR2 SYDVKM.